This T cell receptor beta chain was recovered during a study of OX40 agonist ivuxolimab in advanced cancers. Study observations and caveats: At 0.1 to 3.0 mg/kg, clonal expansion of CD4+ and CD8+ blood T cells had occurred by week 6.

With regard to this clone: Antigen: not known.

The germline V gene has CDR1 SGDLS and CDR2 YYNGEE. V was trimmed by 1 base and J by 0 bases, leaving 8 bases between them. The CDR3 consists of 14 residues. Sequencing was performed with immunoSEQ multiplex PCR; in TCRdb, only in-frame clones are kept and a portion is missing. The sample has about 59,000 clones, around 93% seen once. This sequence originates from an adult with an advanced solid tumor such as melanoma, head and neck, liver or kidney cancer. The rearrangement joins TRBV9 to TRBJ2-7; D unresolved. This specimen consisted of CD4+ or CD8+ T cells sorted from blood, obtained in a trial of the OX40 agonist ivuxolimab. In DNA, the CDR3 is TGTGCCAGCAGCGTAACCGGATTCTCCTACGAGCAGTACTTC. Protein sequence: CASSVTGFSYEQYF.